A selection of T cell receptor beta chains follows, all from one sample in a study of radiation and T cells in renal cell carcinoma. The repertoire was sequenced with immunoSEQ multiplex PCR; TCRdb's copy has only in-frame clones and lacks some. The top ten clones hold almost 6% of a sample with some 120,000 clones, 88% of them seen once. Sample: blood, taken from a patient whose treatment included radiotherapy and nephrectomy. The receptors were gathered from a woman aged 70 to 79 with renal cell carcinoma. CDR3s include the opening cysteine and the closing phenylalanine or tryptophan. D genes are given only for firm matches. Rows give clone size only sometimes, using once, few, many, or a class for an expanded clone.

DNA: TGCGCCAGCAGCCAAGGACTCGGGGCTCCCTACGAGCAGTACTTC
CDR3: CASSQGLGAPYEQYF
V: TRBV4-1
D: .
size: .
length: 15
J: TRBJ2-7

DNA: TGTGCCAGCAGCGTAGCTCCCAGGACTAATGAAAAACTGTTTTTT
CDR3: CASSVAPRTNEKLFF
V: TRBV9
D: .
size: .
length: 15
J: TRBJ1-4

DNA: TGTGCCAGCAGCACCGGGACAGGGACAGCTTTCTTT
CDR3: CASSTGTGTAFF
V: TRBV7-9
D: TRBD1
size: .
length: 12
J: TRBJ1-1

DNA: TGCGCCAGCAGCCCGGACACAAACACCGGGGAGCTGTTTTTT
CDR3: CASSPDTNTGELFF
V: TRBV5-1
D: .
size: few
length: 14
J: TRBJ2-2

DNA: TGTGCCAGCACCGGCCTTAGCTCCTACGAGCAGTACTTC
CDR3: CASTGLSSYEQYF
V: TRBV6-1
D: .
size: .
length: 13
J: TRBJ2-7

DNA: TGTGCCAGCACCCACGGGGACACGAACACCGGGGAGCTGTTTTTT
CDR3: CASTHGDTNTGELFF
V: TRBV7-9
D: .
size: .
length: 15
J: TRBJ2-2

DNA: TGTGCCAGCAGCTTAGCTGGGTCCAGCGGGGAGCTGTTTTTT
CDR3: CASSLAGSSGELFF
V: TRBV7-9
D: .
size: .
length: 14
J: TRBJ2-2

DNA: TGTGCCATCGGGGAGGGCAGTACAAGCACAGATACGCAGTATTTT
CDR3: CAIGEGSTSTDTQYF
V: TRBV10-3
D: TRBD2
size: .
length: 15
J: TRBJ2-3

DNA: TGTGCCAGCTCACCCATCATATTGACAGCGAACACTGAAGCTTTCTTT
CDR3: CASSPIILTANTEAFF
V: TRBV18
D: .
size: .
length: 16
J: TRBJ1-1

DNA: TGTGCCAGCAGCCAAGCTAGCACTTACGAGCAGTACTTC
CDR3: CASSQASTYEQYF
V: TRBV4-2
D: .
size: .
length: 13
J: TRBJ2-7

DNA: TGTGCCAGCAGCCCGTACAGGGGAAACTCTGGAAACACCATATATTTT
CDR3: CASSPYRGNSGNTIYF
V: TRBV13
D: TRBD1
size: .
length: 16
J: TRBJ1-3

DNA: TGTGCCAGCAGTTACGCACAGGGCTATAATTCACCCCTCCACTTT
CDR3: CASSYAQGYNSPLHF
V: TRBV6-5
D: .
size: .
length: 15
J: TRBJ1-6

DNA: TGTGCCAGCAGGGACGGGCGGAGGCCCTCCTACGAGCAGTACTTC
CDR3: CASRDGRRPSYEQYF
V: TRBV6-1
D: .
size: .
length: 15
J: TRBJ2-7

DNA: TGTGCCAGCAGCGAGGACAGTCCGGGGCCGGGTAAGCAGTACTTC
CDR3: CASSEDSPGPGKQYF
V: TRBV7-8
D: .
size: .
length: 15
J: TRBJ2-7

DNA: TGTGCCAGCACCCCGGGACAGGGATATGAAAAACTGTTTTTT
CDR3: CASTPGQGYEKLFF
V: TRBV28
D: TRBD1
size: .
length: 14
J: TRBJ1-4

DNA: TGTGCCATCAGTACCAGCCTAGCGGGGGGAAACATTCAGTACTTC
CDR3: CAISTSLAGGNIQYF
V: TRBV10-3
D: TRBD2
size: .
length: 15
J: TRBJ2-4

DNA: TGTGCCAGCAGTTTCTCCCCGGGACAGGGGGCAGGAGGGACTGAAGCTTTCTTT
CDR3: CASSFSPGQGAGGTEAFF
V: TRBV27
D: TRBD1
size: .
length: 18
J: TRBJ1-1

DNA: TGCGCCAGCAGGATAGCGGGGGGAGGTTATGAGCAGTTCTTC
CDR3: CASRIAGGGYEQFF
V: TRBV5-1
D: TRBD2
size: few
length: 14
J: TRBJ2-1

DNA: TGTGCCAGCAGTTTAGGACTGTCCTATGGCTACACCTTC
CDR3: CASSLGLSYGYTF
V: TRBV28
D: .
size: .
length: 13
J: TRBJ1-2

DNA: TGTGCCAGCAGCCATGAGACCTATGGCTACACCTTC
CDR3: CASSHETYGYTF
V: TRBV4-2
D: .
size: .
length: 12
J: TRBJ1-2

DNA: TGTGCCAGCAGTCGACAGGGAATTAATTCACCCCTCCACTTT
CDR3: CASSRQGINSPLHF
V: TRBV6-5
D: TRBD1
size: .
length: 14
J: TRBJ1-6

DNA: TGTGCCAGTAGTATAGAAGGCAATCAGCCCCAGCATTTT
CDR3: CASSIEGNQPQHF
V: TRBV19
D: .
size: .
length: 13
J: TRBJ1-5

DNA: TGCGCCAGCAGCCGACCAGGCTCTGGGGCCAACGTCCTGACTTTC
CDR3: CASSRPGSGANVLTF
V: TRBV4-3
D: .
size: .
length: 15
J: TRBJ2-6

DNA: TGTGCCAGCAGTCCCACGGGAGGATATGAAGCTTTCTTT
CDR3: CASSPTGGYEAFF
V: TRBV6-6
D: .
size: once
length: 13
J: TRBJ1-1